The source of this T cell receptor beta chain is a study of T cell responses to AZD1222 COVID-19 vaccine. Clones were sequenced by immunoSEQ multiplex PCR, and TCRdb holds only the in-frame ones, with some missing. The profile covers about 59,000 clones, with roughly 89% appearing a single time and under 6.5% taken by the ten largest. CDR3 length equals 17 residues. Germline assignment: CDR1 LGHDT and CDR2 YNNKEL (reference sequence). Trimming cost V 3 bases and J 8 bases; bases outside gene matches: 16. Second-dose recipients at about 4 or about 12 weeks were treated as one pooled group. General study findings and limits: Two AZD1222 administrations were followed by greater Spike-specific TCR breadth and depth. Clonal diversity was possibly underestimated, and the donors were mostly white British, with more females. Nearly half of spike-specific TCRs reportedly target variant regions that are unmutated in the B.1.351 and B.1.1.7 variants.

With regard to this clone: Its antigen is not known.

This chain joins TRBV3-1 (or the pseudogene TRBV3-2) and TRBJ2-1, with TRBD2 identical over 7 bases. The sample in question was peripheral blood, obtained 28 days after the second AZD1222 dose. The TCR sequence derives from an adult who received the AZD1222 COVID-19 vaccine. CDR3 sequence reads: CASSQPGERGPWDEQFF. The CDR3 coding sequence is TGTGCCAGCAGCCAGCCGGGGGAGCGGGGTCCCTGGGATGAGCAGTTCTTC.